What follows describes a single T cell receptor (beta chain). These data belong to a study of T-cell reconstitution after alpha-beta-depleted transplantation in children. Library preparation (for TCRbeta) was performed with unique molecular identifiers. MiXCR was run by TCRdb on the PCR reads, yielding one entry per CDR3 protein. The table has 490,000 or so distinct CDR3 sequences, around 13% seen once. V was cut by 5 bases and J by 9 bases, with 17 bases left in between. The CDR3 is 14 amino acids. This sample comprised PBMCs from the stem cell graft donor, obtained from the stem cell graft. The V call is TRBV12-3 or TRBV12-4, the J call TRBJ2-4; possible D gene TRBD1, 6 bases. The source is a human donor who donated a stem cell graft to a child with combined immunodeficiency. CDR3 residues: CASSDTGLAGIQYF. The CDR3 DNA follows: TGTGCCAGCAGTGATACAGGGTTGGCTGGCATTCAGTACTTC.